The rows below give T cell receptor beta chains drawn from one sample of a study of patients and donors after allogeneic stem cell transplantation. TCRdb re-called the RT-PCR reads through MiXCR, storing one row per CDR3 protein. Here the sample spans roughly 190,000 distinct CDR3 sequences, roughly 40% being singletons. The sequenced sample was blood, either unsorted or a sorted T cell fraction (not recorded which). All receptors derive from a human donor who was either an allogeneic HSCT recipient or a stem cell or donor lymphocyte infusion donor (not recorded which). It is not recorded whose cells these are; they may come from a transplant donor. Each CDR3 is given with its conserved first and last residue. A D gene is named only where the DNA matches it firmly. Size is stated for part of the rows, as once, few or many counts, or as a class when the clone is expanded.

v_gene: TRBV3-1; j_gene: TRBJ1-1; d_gene: NA; abundance: NA; CDR3aa: CASSPYRDRNTEAFF; CDR3nt: TGTGCCAGCAGCCCCTACAGGGATCGGAACACTGAAGCTTTCTTT
v_gene: TRBV29-1; j_gene: TRBJ1-2; d_gene: NA; abundance: NA; CDR3aa: CSVGGEDGYTF; CDR3nt: TGCAGCGTTGGGGGGGAGGATGGCTACACCTTC
v_gene: TRBV12-3/TRBV12-4; j_gene: TRBJ1-1; d_gene: NA; abundance: NA; CDR3aa: CASSLSGYTEAFF; CDR3nt: TGTGCCAGCAGTTTGTCAGGGTACACTGAAGCTTTCTTT
v_gene: TRBV12-3/TRBV12-4; j_gene: TRBJ1-6; d_gene: NA; abundance: NA; CDR3aa: CASSSGPYNSPLHF; CDR3nt: TGTGCCAGCAGTTCCGGTCCTTATAATTCACCCCTCCACTTT
v_gene: TRBV28; j_gene: TRBJ2-7; d_gene: NA; abundance: few; CDR3aa: CASSPQGWSSYEQYF; CDR3nt: TGTGCCAGCAGTCCACAGGGTTGGAGCTCCTACGAGCAGTACTTC
v_gene: TRBV28; j_gene: TRBJ1-2; d_gene: NA; abundance: NA; CDR3aa: CASSFLGANYGYTF; CDR3nt: TGTGCCAGCAGTTTTCTGGGGGCTAACTATGGCTACACCTTC
v_gene: TRBV4-3; j_gene: TRBJ2-7; d_gene: NA; abundance: NA; CDR3aa: CASSQEDHPLYEQYF; CDR3nt: TGCGCCAGCAGCCAAGAGGACCATCCGTTGTACGAGCAGTACTTC
v_gene: TRBV28; j_gene: TRBJ1-1; d_gene: NA; abundance: NA; CDR3aa: CASSSSVNTEAFF; CDR3nt: TGTGCCAGCAGTTCGTCGGTGAACACTGAAGCTTTCTTT
v_gene: TRBV6-9; j_gene: TRBJ2-4; d_gene: NA; abundance: few; CDR3aa: CASSYRAVLAKNIQYF; CDR3nt: TGTGCCAGCAGTTATAGGGCAGTTTTAGCCAAAAACATTCAGTACTTC
v_gene: TRBV20-1; j_gene: TRBJ2-2; d_gene: NA; abundance: few; CDR3aa: CSAPPKRENTGELFF; CDR3nt: TGCAGTGCCCCCCCTAAACGAGAAAACACCGGGGAGCTGTTTTTT
v_gene: TRBV6-2/TRBV6-3; j_gene: TRBJ2-3; d_gene: NA; abundance: NA; CDR3aa: CASSWSDTQYF; CDR3nt: TGTGCCAGCAGTTGGTCAGATACGCAGTATTTT
v_gene: TRBV29-1; j_gene: TRBJ1-1; d_gene: NA; abundance: few; CDR3aa: CSVEPGVETEAFF; CDR3nt: TGCAGCGTTGAACCAGGGGTGGAAACTGAAGCTTTCTTT
v_gene: TRBV20-1; j_gene: TRBJ1-1; d_gene: NA; abundance: few; CDR3aa: CSAFPNMNTEAFF; CDR3nt: TGCAGTGCTTTTCCCAATATGAACACTGAAGCTTTCTTT
v_gene: TRBV4-3; j_gene: TRBJ1-2; d_gene: NA; abundance: few; CDR3aa: CASSQDDYGYTF; CDR3nt: TGCGCCAGCAGCCAAGATGACTATGGCTACACCTTC
v_gene: TRBV7-6; j_gene: TRBJ2-3; d_gene: TRBD2; abundance: few; CDR3aa: CASSLRTSAAVDTQYF; CDR3nt: TGTGCCAGCAGCTTAAGGACTAGCGCGGCGGTAGATACGCAGTATTTT
v_gene: TRBV19; j_gene: TRBJ2-1; d_gene: NA; abundance: NA; CDR3aa: CAASRVTQKNEQFF; CDR3nt: TGTGCCGCTAGTAGGGTAACCCAAAAAAATGAGCAGTTCTTC
v_gene: TRBV5-6; j_gene: TRBJ1-1; d_gene: TRBD1; abundance: few; CDR3aa: CASSQRFDRDYTEAFF; CDR3nt: TGTGCCAGCAGCCAAAGATTCGACAGGGACTACACTGAAGCTTTCTTT
v_gene: TRBV6-5; j_gene: TRBJ1-2; d_gene: TRBD1; abundance: NA; CDR3aa: CASSSDRVTYGYTF; CDR3nt: TGTGCCAGCAGTTCTGACAGGGTAACCTATGGCTACACCTTC
v_gene: TRBV5-8; j_gene: TRBJ2-7; d_gene: NA; abundance: NA; CDR3aa: CASSSYDEQYF; CDR3nt: TGTGCCAGCAGCTCGTATGACGAGCAGTACTTC
v_gene: TRBV11-1; j_gene: TRBJ2-6; d_gene: TRBD1; abundance: NA; CDR3aa: CASSPKGGAGYTGANVLTF; CDR3nt: TGTGCCAGCAGCCCAAAAGGGGGCGCAGGATACACTGGGGCCAACGTCCTGACTTTC
v_gene: TRBV25-1; j_gene: TRBJ1-1; d_gene: NA; abundance: NA; CDR3aa: CASEAGGDEAFF; CDR3nt: TGTGCCAGCGAGGCAGGAGGGGATGAAGCTTTCTTT
v_gene: TRBV29-1; j_gene: TRBJ2-6; d_gene: TRBD1; abundance: few; CDR3aa: CSVTGGSSGANVLTF; CDR3nt: TGCAGCGTTACAGGGGGCTCATCTGGGGCCAACGTCCTGACTTTC
v_gene: TRBV12-3/TRBV12-4; j_gene: TRBJ1-5; d_gene: TRBD1; abundance: NA; CDR3aa: CASTTRDRPNQPQHF; CDR3nt: TGTGCCAGCACCACTAGGGACAGGCCCAATCAGCCCCAGCATTTT
v_gene: TRBV20-1; j_gene: TRBJ1-5; d_gene: NA; abundance: NA; CDR3aa: CSAAPHTENQPQHF; CDR3nt: TGCAGTGCTGCGCCACACACCGAAAATCAGCCCCAGCATTTT